This T cell receptor (beta chain) was found in a study of T cells in Graves' hyperthyroidism and ophthalmopathy. About this clonotype itself: Its target is unknown.

RNA transcripts were the template for amplifying TCR beta CDR3 regions. HTBI primers were employed in a first-round RT-PCR of the TCR CDR3. TCRdb reanalysed the multiplex PCR reads using MiXCR and keeps one entry per CDR3 protein. The sample consists of 700,000 to 950,000 distinct CDR3 sequences, 35% of them appearing once. Trimming removed 5 bases from V and 0 bases from J; junction bases left unmatched: 6. The CDR3 has 16 residues. Per germline, CDR1 MNHNS and CDR2 SASEGT. Study outcomes and limitations: Blood shared most expanded thyroid clonotypes above 0.001.

Lactation, pregnancy, other autoimmune disease or uncontrolled infection led to exclusion of patients. The chain carries TRBV6-1 and TRBJ1-5; TRBD1 matches at 8 bases. Source material: blood. The clonotype originates from a woman in her forties with Graves' hyperthyroidism. CDR3 nucleotide sequence: TGTGCCAGCAGTCTCAGACAGGGGAATAGCAATCAGCCCCAGCATTTT. It yields the protein CASSLRQGNSNQPQHF.